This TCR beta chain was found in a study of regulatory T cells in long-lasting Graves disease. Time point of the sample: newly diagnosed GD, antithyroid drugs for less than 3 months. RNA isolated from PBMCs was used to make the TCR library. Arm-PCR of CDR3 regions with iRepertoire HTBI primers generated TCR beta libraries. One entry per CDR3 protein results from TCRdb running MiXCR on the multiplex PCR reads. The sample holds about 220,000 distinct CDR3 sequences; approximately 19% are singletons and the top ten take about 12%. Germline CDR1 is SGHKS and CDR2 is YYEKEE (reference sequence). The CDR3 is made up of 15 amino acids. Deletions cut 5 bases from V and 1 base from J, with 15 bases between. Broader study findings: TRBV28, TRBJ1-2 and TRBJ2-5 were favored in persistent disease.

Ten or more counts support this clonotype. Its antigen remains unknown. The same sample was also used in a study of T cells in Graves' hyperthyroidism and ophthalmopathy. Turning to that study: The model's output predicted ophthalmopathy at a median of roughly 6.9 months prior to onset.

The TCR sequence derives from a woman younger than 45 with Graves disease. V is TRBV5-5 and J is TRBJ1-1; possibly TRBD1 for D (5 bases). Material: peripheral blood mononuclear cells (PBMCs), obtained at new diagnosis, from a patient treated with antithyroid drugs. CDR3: CASSPPGRQNTEAFF. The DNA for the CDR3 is TGTGCCAGCAGTCCCCCAGGGCGACAGAACACTGAAGCTTTCTTT.